The 2 T cell receptor beta chains in this list originate from one sample, sequenced in a study of Graves' ophthalmopathy and Graves' hyperthyroidism. Amplification from RNA transcripts yielded the TCR beta CDR3 regions. Investigators did first-round RT-PCR with HTBI primers, then second-round multiplex PCR. A single record per CDR3 protein comes from TCRdb applying MiXCR to the multiplex PCR reads. In the table there are about 400,000 distinct CDR3 sequences, roughly 21% of which are singletons. Specimen: peripheral blood. These receptors came from a woman aged 18-30 years with stable Graves' hyperthyroidism.

There are many counts of this clonotype. This chain connects TRBV4-1 to TRBJ2-2; D not certain. The germline V gene has CDR1 MGHRA and CDR2 YSYEKL. Between the trimmed V and J ends, which lost 1 base and 5 bases, there was a span of 8 bases. CDR3 length equals 14 residues. CDR3 in DNA: TGCGCCAGCAGCCAAGTAACACGGACCGGGGAGCTGTTTTTT. This codes for CASSQVTRTGELFF.

The rearrangement uses TRBV5-1 and TRBJ2-7; 9 bases are shared with TRBD1. V lost 4 bases and J lost 0; bases outside the gene matches: 8. The germline CDR1 and CDR2 sequences are SGHRS and YFSETQ. The CDR3 consists of 16 residues. The CDR3 here is CASSVTGTGSSYEQYF. For the CDR3, the DNA is TGCGCCAGCAGCGTTACCGGGACAGGGAGCTCCTACGAGCAGTACTTC.